The source of this T cell receptor (beta chain) is a study of blood T cell repertoires in COVID-19. Assay used: immunoSEQ multiplex PCR; TCRdb lists only in-frame clones, some missing. Seen here are about 190,000 clones, approximately 84% observed once, and the top ten hold approximately 3%. Germline lookup yields CDR1 SNHLY and CDR2 FYNNEI. V was clipped by 5 bases and J by 3 bases; unmatched bases: 7. The CDR3 has 16 residues. Individuals drawn from around 25 US areas were roughly 18 to 95 years old. Before being deemed recovered, Cohort 3 donors had two negative PCRs, clearance, or symptom resolution.

Sequencing input: PBMCs or T cells enriched from blood (not recorded which). The TCR comes from a woman under 40 who had recovered from COVID-19. The J gene is TRBJ2-3, the V gene TRBV2, with TRBD1 identical over 11 bases. The CDR3 sequence: CASSPRDRGRTDTQYF. The CDR3 DNA is TGTGCCAGCAGTCCCCGGGACAGGGGGAGGACAGATACGCAGTATTTT.